Sequencing of this T cell receptor beta chain was carried out in a study of blood T cell repertoires in COVID-19. About the research overall: Sites across the United States, Italy and Spain contributed samples from acute and convalescent COVID-19. PBMCs, B-cell-depleted T cells, or T cells were the source of the cDNA or gDNA that made up the material.

Per the authors' pipeline: Amplification with reference gene primers provided the estimates of nucleated cell counts. TCRdb's table, derived via immunoSEQ multiplex PCR, lists solely in-frame clones and lacks some. Clonal size and the V and J genes are those of that table, whereas D and trimming came from the DNA. The sample includes 250,000 to 300,000 clones, around nine tenths seen only once; the top ten take around 2%. The CDR3 has 16 residues. V dropped 3 bases and J dropped 5; count of bases not matched to a gene: 10. The germline CDR1 and CDR2 sequences are LNHDA and SQIVND (reference sequence).

What was sequenced was peripheral blood. This chain uses TRBV19 with TRBJ2-5; 9 positions match TRBD1. The TCR comes from a man in his fifties with acute or convalescent COVID-19. The CDR3 is CASSIQQGAVGETQYF. The CDR3 DNA is TGTGCCAGTAGTATCCAACAGGGGGCGGTCGGGGAGACCCAGTACTTC.